This passage covers 23 T cell receptor beta chains from one sample sequenced in a study of T-cell memory formation after mild COVID-19. Via MiXCR, TCRdb re-called the 5' RACE reads, giving one row per CDR3 protein. The top ten hold approximately 26% of the sample, which has about 60,000 distinct CDR3 sequences, roughly an eighth seen once. The sequenced sample was PBMCs or a T cell subset sorted from them (not recorded which). These receptor sequences come from a man between 18 and 35 years old who had mild COVID-19 (a few samples of this study predate the infection). Cell type and time point are not known.

The sample holds a few counts of this clonotype. The genes are TRBV2 and TRBJ2-7, with D hard to call. V dropped 8 bases and J dropped 5 bases, with 19 bases sitting between them. Germline CDR1 is SNHLY and CDR2 is FYNNEI. The CDR3 has 14 residues. CDR3 sequence reads: CASQLSTPRHEQYF. The CDR3 nucleotides read TGTGCCAGCCAGCTATCGACACCCCGTCACGAGCAGTACTTC.

The sample holds a few counts of this clonotype. The chain carries TRBV11-2 and TRBJ2-7, with a possible D match to TRBD1 (6 bases). The CDR3 spans 15 residues. The V end lost 4 bases, the J end lost 1 base, and 14 bases lay between the germline ends. Germline CDR1 is SGHAT and CDR2 is FQNNGV. DNA of the CDR3: TGTGCCAGCAGCTCAGACTCCGGGACATCCTACGAGCAGTACTTC. Encoded protein: CASSSDSGTSYEQYF.

This clonotype has more than one count but fewer than ten. V and J are TRBV2 and TRBJ2-3, with a tentative D call TRBD2 (7 bases). This CDR3 contains 15 residues. Per the germline V gene, CDR1 is SNHLY and CDR2 is FYNNEI. V was shortened by 4 bases and J by 4 bases, with 15 bases between the two germline ends. CDR3 DNA sequence: TGTGCCAGCAGTGCTCGGGGGGCAAGTCCAGATACGCAGTATTTT. This encodes CASSARGASPDTQYF.

This clonotype was counted between two and nine times. The chain links TRBV20-1 to TRBJ2-7, with 11 bases matching TRBD2. CDR1 is DFQATT, CDR2 SNEGSKA, per germline (reference sequence). This CDR3 comprises 16 residues. Trimming cost V 3 bases and J 7 bases; bases outside gene matches: 14. The CDR3 loop reads CSASGIAGGPLGEQYV. The CDR3 coding sequence is TGCAGTGCTAGCGGTATAGCGGGGGGGCCCTTGGGAGAGCAGTACGTC.

The chain joins TRBV4-2 to TRBJ1-6; D possibly corresponds to TRBD1 (6 bases). Germline-derived CDR1 and CDR2 are LGHNA and YNFKEQ. The CDR3 consists of 17 residues. The V end lost 0 bases, the J end lost 9 bases, and 18 bases lay between the germline ends. The chain's CDR3 is CASSQEARGRGGSPLHF. The CDR3 DNA follows: TGTGCCAGCAGCCAAGAGGCGCGTGGGCGAGGGGGTTCACCCCTCCACTTT.

This clonotype was recorded at least ten times. The V gene is TRBV18, the J gene TRBJ2-2; no clear D gene. Per the germline V gene, CDR1 is KGHSH and CDR2 is LQKENI. The CDR3 is 13 residues long. V was clipped by 3 bases and J by 4 bases, with 6 bases between them. The CDR3 here is CASSPAVTGELFF. CDR3 coding DNA: TGTGCCAGCTCACCTGCGGTCACCGGGGAGCTGTTTTTT.

V and J are TRBV6-1 and TRBJ2-7, with 7 bases aligning to TRBD1. Trimming cost V 1 base and J 1 base; bases outside gene matches: 7. This CDR3 contains 16 residues. CDR1 and CDR2 from the germline V gene are MNHNS and SASEGT. CDR3 sequence: CASSEGRTGISYEQYF. Here the CDR3 DNA reads TGTGCCAGCAGTGAAGGACGGACAGGAATTTCCTACGAGCAGTACTTC.

This clonotype came up a few times. V is TRBV7-2 and J is TRBJ1-1; no definite D call. This CDR3 contains 13 residues. V gave up 5 bases and J gave up 0 bases, with 7 bases separating them. In germline, CDR1 is SGHTA, CDR2 FQGNSA. This CDR3 reads CASSAALNTEAFF. CDR3 bases: TGTGCCAGCAGCGCGGCCCTGAACACTGAAGCTTTCTTT. The complete variable domain, with remaining parts taken from reference TRBV7-2 and TRBJ1-1, reads GAGVSQSPSNKVTEKGKDVELRCDPISGHTALYWYRQSLGQGLEFLIYFQGNSAPDKSGLPSDRFSAERTGGSVSTLTIQRTQQEDSAVYLCASSAALNTEAFFGQGTRLTVV.

This clonotype was counted between two and nine times. The chain is built from TRBV11-2 and TRBJ1-1, with D maybe TRBD1 (5 bases). V lost 4 bases to trimming and J lost 5 bases, with 11 bases between them. Germline V gene lookup returns CDR1 SGHAT and CDR2 FQNNGV. The CDR3 spans 13 residues. CDR3 coding DNA: TGTGCCAGCAGCTACAGCAGGGAAACTGAAGCTTTCTTT. Protein sequence: CASSYSRETEAFF.

The chain recombines TRBV7-9 with TRBJ2-1; 10 nucleotides align to TRBD1. Germline V gives CDR1 SEHNR, CDR2 FQNEAQ (reference sequence). V lost 5 bases and J lost 10; bases outside the gene matches: 17. The CDR3 spans 17 residues. This CDR3 reads CASSPGTGEAAKYEQFF. For the CDR3, the DNA is TGTGCCAGCAGCCCTGGGACAGGGGAAGCGGCCAAATACGAGCAGTTCTTC.

This clonotype was detected ten times or more. The rearrangement joins TRBV7-2 to TRBJ2-6; the D gene is possibly TRBD1 (5 bases). This CDR3 spans 18 amino acids. Germline assignment: CDR1 SGHTA and CDR2 FQGNSA. The V end was cut by 1 base, the J end by 1 base, with 14 bases between. The CDR3 spells CASSLDFRVRSGANVLTF. In DNA, the CDR3 is TGTGCCAGCAGCTTAGATTTCAGGGTGCGGTCTGGGGCCAACGTCCTGACTTTC. Looking up the rest from reference TRBV7-2 and TRBJ2-6 gives the full variable domain: GAGVSQSPSNKVTEKGKDVELRCDPISGHTALYWYRQSLGQGLEFLIYFQGNSAPDKSGLPSDRFSAERTGGSVSTLTIQRTQQEDSAVYLCASSLDFRVRSGANVLTFGAGSRLTVL.

V gene TRBV10-3 combines with J gene TRBJ1-1; 7 positions match TRBD1. The junction had 20 bases not matched to a gene; V was cut back by 10 bases and J by 0 bases. This CDR3 contains 18 residues. CDR1 and CDR2 from the germline V gene are ENHRY and SYGVKD. The CDR3 DNA sequence: TGTGCCAGCAGAAAACAGGGGTCCCTGGCGACCATGAACACTGAAGCTTTCTTT. Translation: CASRKQGSLATMNTEAFF.

By share, this clonotype counts as medium-sized (0.01 to 0.1%). The chain couples TRBV5-1 to TRBJ2-2; D is unresolved. CDR3 size: 13 residues. V lost 2 bases and J lost 1, with 3 bases in between. The germline gives CDR1 SGHRS, CDR2 YFSETQ. CDR3 DNA sequence: TGCGCCAGCAGCTTAGGGAACACCGGGGAGCTGTTTTTT. Its protein is CASSLGNTGELFF.

This clonotype has more than one count but fewer than ten. V usage is TRBV28 and J usage is TRBJ1-6, with a weak D call TRBD1 (5 bases). CDR1 and CDR2 (germline): MDHEN, SYDVKM. Trimming removed 5 bases from V and 11 bases from J, with 25 bases in between. This CDR3 is 17 amino acids long. Here the CDR3 DNA reads TGTGCCAGCAGTCTCGCGAGGAGACAGACTAAAGGGACACCCCTCCACTTT. Translating gives CASSLARRQTKGTPLHF.

This clonotype has more than one count but fewer than ten. This chain links TRBV7-9 with TRBJ1-5; D ambiguous. V gave up 5 bases and J gave up 2 bases, with 10 bases separating them. Germline V CDR1 and CDR2: SEHNR, FQNEAQ (reference sequence). This CDR3 comprises 14 residues. The CDR3 DNA follows: TGTGCCAGCAGCCGGGCCTCTGGCAATCAGCCCCAGCATTTT. It codes for CASSRASGNQPQHF.

This clonotype was counted between two and nine times. The chain joins TRBV4-1 to TRBJ2-6; D gene uncertain. V was trimmed by 2 bases and J by 0 bases, leaving 17 bases between them. The CDR3 totals 19 residues. Germline loops: CDR1 MGHRA, CDR2 YSYEKL. This CDR3 is CASSQLSKATFSGANVLTF. The CDR3 DNA reads TGCGCCAGCAGCCAATTAAGTAAGGCCACTTTCTCTGGGGCCAACGTCCTGACTTTC.

The chain combines TRBV6-2 or TRBV6-3 with TRBJ2-2; no reliable D call. V was pared by 4 bases and J by 3 bases, with 9 bases between. The germline gives CDR1 MNHEY, CDR2 SVGEGT. The CDR3 is 14 amino acids. CDR3 in DNA: TGTGCCAGCAGTTCCGGGCTATACACCGGGGAGCTGTTTTTT. As protein: CASSSGLYTGELFF.

This clonotype was seen more than once but under ten times. The J gene is TRBJ2-3, the V gene TRBV5-6, with D unresolved. The CDR3 consists of 11 residues. Germline CDR1 is SGHDT and CDR2 is YYEEEE. Trimming took off 4 bases at V and 5 bases at J, with 5 bases between the two ends. The CDR3 nucleotides are TGTGCCAGCAGCGTCGAAGATACGCAGTATTTT. This translates into CASSVEDTQYF.

This clonotype was counted between two and nine times. This chain connects TRBV7-2 to TRBJ2-7, with TRBD1 identical over 9 bases. V was clipped by 5 bases and J by 6 bases; unmatched bases: 2. Germline CDR1 and CDR2: SGHTA and FQGNSA. This CDR3 contains 12 residues. This CDR3 reads CASSRTGAEQYV. For the CDR3, the DNA is TGTGCCAGCAGCCGGACAGGGGCCGAGCAGTACGTC.

This clonotype was counted a few times. CDR3 nucleotide sequence: TGTGCCAGCAGCGACCACAGGGGGGAACAGCCCCAGCATTTT. It is translated as CASSDHRGEQPQHF. The chain combines TRBV7-2 with TRBJ1-5; 8 nucleotides align to TRBD1. J gave up 7 bases and V 5 bases, and 7 bases lay outside the gene matches. CDR1 SGHTA and CDR2 FQGNSA come from the germline V gene. This CDR3 has 14 residues.

This clonotype was seen more than once but under ten times. The CDR3 DNA sequence: TGCAGTGCTAACGGGCAAACAACTAATGAAAAACTGTTTTTT. It yields the protein CSANGQTTNEKLFF. V gene TRBV20-1 combines with J gene TRBJ1-4; D not certain. Germline V gene sequence: CDR1 DFQATT, CDR2 SNEGSKA (reference sequence). V lost 4 bases and J 0 bases, leaving 9 bases between the germline ends. The CDR3 extends over 14 amino acids.

By share of the sample, this clonotype is medium-sized (0.01 to 0.1%). Written as DNA, the CDR3 is TGTGCCAGCAGCCCAAAGACCTCTAGCGGGGGGGCCCGGTCCTACGAGCAGTACTTC. Its translation: CASSPKTSSGGARSYEQYF. The chain carries TRBV13 and TRBJ2-7; 12 positions agree with TRBD2. The CDR3 runs to 19 residues. Germline CDR1 reads PRHDT; CDR2 reads FYEKMQ (reference sequence). With V trimmed by 5 bases and J by 1 base, 15 bases remained unmatched.

The chain uses TRBV4-2 and TRBJ2-2; no clear D gene. Trimming removed 0 bases from V and 3 bases from J, with 8 bases in between. CDR1 and CDR2 (germline): LGHNA, YNFKEQ. The CDR3 covers 15 residues. CDR3 region: CASSQEDIHTGELFF. CDR3 nucleotide sequence: TGTGCCAGCAGCCAAGAAGACATCCACACCGGGGAGCTGTTTTTT.